This T cell receptor beta chain was retrieved from a study of T cells in localized non-small cell lung cancer (dated by TCRdb to the early 2020s). Context from the whole study: T cell repertoires of 200 to 300 early-stage NSCLC patients were analyzed, with tumors being compared against uninvolved tumor-adjacent lungs. All 220 or so NSCLC patients in the cohort were treatment-naive and had localized lung tumors that were resected. A mean age of around 66 years was recorded for the NSCLC patients, of whom roughly 130 were male and 107 were female.

TCR beta CDR3 regions were sequenced from DNA using the immunoSEQ Assay. In the authors' own workflow: T cell density was computed as TCR beta template counts normalized to usable DNA estimated by amplifying housekeeping genes. Richness was estimated with the preseqR package, extrapolating to 400,000 templates for PBMC samples and 120,000 templates for tissue samples. Clonality was defined as one minus Pielou's evenness. To identify tissue-enriched TCRs, differential abundance testing was run on productive amino-acid clonotypes with a minimum total count of 5 and an alpha of 0.1. The Jaccard Index and the Morisita Overlap Index were used to quantify repertoire overlap between compartments. GLIPH grouped TCR beta CDR3s together with public tetramer-defined viral CDR3s, and a viral motif had to include at least three viral sequences and show V-gene enrichment. TCRdb provides this immuneACCESS table in a form limited to in-frame rearrangements. Some clones are lacking; in checked studies, under half of them reflect an unresolved V gene, and why the rest are absent is not known. The V and J calls and clone size were taken over from that table, and D and trimming were inferred from the DNA. The sample data list around 91,000 clones, and 87% of these were observed just once. Around 14% of the sample rests with the top ten.

What the study reported, not specific to this receptor: Longer overall survival was associated with higher blood T cell density, whereas shorter survival was associated with higher adjacent-lung clonality. Because multi-region sequencing of the tumors was not done, intratumor heterogeneity could not be ruled out. Because of the exploratory design, TCR variables were selected using unadjusted p-values without false-discovery rate correction. A median of about 53 of the top 100 tumor clones were detected in paired uninvolved adjacent lung, and approximately 28 of these tumor clones were also found among the top 100 clones of the paired uninvolved adjacent lung. Uninvolved tumor-adjacent lung showed the highest T cell clonality, higher than tumor, which suggests more focused antigenic responses in the adjacent lung.

The V and J ends are trimmed by 8 bases and 2 bases, leaving 12 bases between them. Sequences MNHEY (CDR1) and SMNVEV (CDR2) are obtained from the germline V gene (reference sequence). From cysteine to phenylalanine, the CDR3 is 13 amino acids long. This entry keeps only the CDR3 DNA: 39 bases, framed from base 1. For this clone: Its target antigen remains unknown. The record has no base qualities; no much larger clone is one base away.

At diagnosis, tumor, uninvolved tumor-adjacent lung and peripheral blood were collected and then preserved as a mix of FFPE and fresh-frozen material. Blood samples were analyzed as peripheral blood mononuclear cells for TCR repertoire profiling. The TCR originated in a man between 40 and 70 years old with stage I squamous cell lung carcinoma. The sequencing used peripheral blood, collected before any cancer treatment. The sequence links TRBV27 to TRBJ1-2; the D gene assignment is ambiguous. The CDR3: CASSPFGNYGYTF. The nucleotide sequence is TGTGCCAGCTCCCCATTTGGAAACTATGGCTACACCTTC.